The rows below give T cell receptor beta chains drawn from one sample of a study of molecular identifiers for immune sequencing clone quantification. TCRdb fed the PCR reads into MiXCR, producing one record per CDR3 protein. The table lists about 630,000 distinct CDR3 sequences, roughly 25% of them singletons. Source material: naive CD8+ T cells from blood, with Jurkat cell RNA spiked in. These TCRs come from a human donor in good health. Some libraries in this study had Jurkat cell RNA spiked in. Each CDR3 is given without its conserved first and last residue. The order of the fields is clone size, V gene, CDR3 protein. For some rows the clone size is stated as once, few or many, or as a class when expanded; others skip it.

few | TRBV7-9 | ASSPRTDAYEQY
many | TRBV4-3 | ASSQGTSGYEQY
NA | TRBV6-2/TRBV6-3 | ASSYIWRDTEAF
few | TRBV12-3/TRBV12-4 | AGSSPAGDYT
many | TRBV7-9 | ASSGLGETQY
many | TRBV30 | AWSVQMNTEAF
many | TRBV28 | ASSLLAGGTTDTQY
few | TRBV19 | ASRALLQVNTEAF
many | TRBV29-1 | SGGAGDEQY
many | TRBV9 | ASSTRTSGRAGELF
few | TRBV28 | ASSSPFLPSGANVLT
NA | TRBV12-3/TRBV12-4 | ASSPDRAKEY
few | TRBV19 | ASTVSTSGLHNEQF
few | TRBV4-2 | ASSQPPADEQF
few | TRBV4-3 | ASSQERTIYNEQF
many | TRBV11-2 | ASSYGLAGVADTQY
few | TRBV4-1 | ASSRQMRDNTIY
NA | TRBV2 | ASRGEYEQY
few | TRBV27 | ASSPLGTSGSVDEQY
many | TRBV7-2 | ASSSWTGNSNQPQH
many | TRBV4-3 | ASSQERNQPQH
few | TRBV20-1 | SARVSLADPTDTQY
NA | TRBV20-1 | SARDGTANTYEQY
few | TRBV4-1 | ASSQLPTSGGADTQY
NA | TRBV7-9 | AGSQGGGTEQY
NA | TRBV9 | ASTVWDANNEQF
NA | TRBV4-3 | ASSQVGRTREQF
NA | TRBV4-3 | ASSQDLAGGSNAQY